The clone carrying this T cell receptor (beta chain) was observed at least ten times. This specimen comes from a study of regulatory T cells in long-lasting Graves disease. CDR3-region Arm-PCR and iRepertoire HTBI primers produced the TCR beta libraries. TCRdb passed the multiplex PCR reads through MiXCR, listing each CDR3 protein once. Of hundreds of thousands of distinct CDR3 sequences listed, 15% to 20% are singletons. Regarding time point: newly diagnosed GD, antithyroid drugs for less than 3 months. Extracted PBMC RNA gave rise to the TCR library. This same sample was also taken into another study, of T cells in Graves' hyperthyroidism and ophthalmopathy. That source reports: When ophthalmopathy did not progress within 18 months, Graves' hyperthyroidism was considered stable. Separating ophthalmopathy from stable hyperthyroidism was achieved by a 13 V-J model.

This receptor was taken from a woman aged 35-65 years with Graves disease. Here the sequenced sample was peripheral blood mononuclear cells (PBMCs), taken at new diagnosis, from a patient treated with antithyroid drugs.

The CDR3 DNA is TGTGCCAGCAAAGAGGGGGTTGTTCAGCCCCAGCATTTT. The encoded protein is CASKEGVVQPQHF. The rearrangement uses TRBV2 and TRBJ1-5, with a weak D call TRBD1 (6 bases). Per germline, CDR1 SNHLY and CDR2 FYNNEI. CDR3 length: 13 residues. Trimming left V 7 bases short and J 6 bases short, with 13 bases between.